This T cell receptor (beta chain) was observed in a study of OX40 agonist ivuxolimab in advanced cancers. Overall study: Ivuxolimab, an antibody acting as an agonist of OX40 (CD134), was used to treat patients. Of mixed ages from about 23 to 90 and averaging about 60 years, the group was about 80% male.

Measured with immunoSEQ multiplex PCR; TCRdb has only the in-frame clones, and not every one. The repertoire holds about 100,000 clones, with 80% to 95% as singletons. The V gene's germline CDR1 is SQVTM and CDR2 ANQGSEA. V was clipped by 3 bases and J by 1 base, with 13 bases between them. This CDR3 has 15 amino acids. J is TRBJ2-1 and V is TRBV29-1; maybe TRBD2 (5 bases). The input for sequencing was CD4+ or CD8+ T cells sorted from blood, taken in a trial of the OX40 agonist ivuxolimab. This receptor was taken from an adult with an advanced solid tumor such as melanoma, head and neck, liver or kidney cancer. CDR3 sequence reads: CSVDNRDKSYNEQFF. The CDR3 DNA reads as TGCAGCGTTGATAATCGGGATAAGTCCTACAATGAGCAGTTCTTC.